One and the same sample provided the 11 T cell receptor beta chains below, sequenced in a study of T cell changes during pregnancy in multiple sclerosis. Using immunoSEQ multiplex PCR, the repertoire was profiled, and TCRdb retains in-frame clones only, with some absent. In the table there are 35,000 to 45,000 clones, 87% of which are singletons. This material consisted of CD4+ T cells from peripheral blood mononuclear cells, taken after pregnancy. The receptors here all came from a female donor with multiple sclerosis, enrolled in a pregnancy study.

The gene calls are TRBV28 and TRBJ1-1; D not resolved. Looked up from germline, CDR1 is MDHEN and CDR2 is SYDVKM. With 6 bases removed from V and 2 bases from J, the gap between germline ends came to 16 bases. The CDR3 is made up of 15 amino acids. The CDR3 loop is CASSSPGTVNTEAFF. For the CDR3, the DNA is TGTGCCAGCAGCTCCCCGGGTACGGTTAACACTGAAGCTTTCTTT.

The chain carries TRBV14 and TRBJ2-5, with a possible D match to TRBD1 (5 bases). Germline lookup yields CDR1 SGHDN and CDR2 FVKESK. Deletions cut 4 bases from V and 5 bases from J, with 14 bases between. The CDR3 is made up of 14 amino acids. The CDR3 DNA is TGTGCCAGCAGCCGAGGCAGGGTGTCGGAGACCCAGTACTTC. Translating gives CASSRGRVSETQYF. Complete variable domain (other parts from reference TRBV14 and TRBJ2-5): EAGVTQFPSHSVIEKGQTVTLRCDPISGHDNLYWYRRVMGKEIKFLLHFVKESKQDESGMPNNRFLAERTGGTYSTLKVQPAELEDSGVYFCASSRGRVSETQYFGPGTRLLVL.

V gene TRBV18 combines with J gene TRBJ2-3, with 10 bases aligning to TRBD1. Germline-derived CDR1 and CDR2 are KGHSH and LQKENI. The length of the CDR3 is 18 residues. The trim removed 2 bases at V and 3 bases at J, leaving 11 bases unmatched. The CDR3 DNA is TGTGCCAGCTCACCAATCAGGCGACTGGGACAGGGGACAGATACGCAGTATTTT. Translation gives CASSPIRRLGQGTDTQYF.

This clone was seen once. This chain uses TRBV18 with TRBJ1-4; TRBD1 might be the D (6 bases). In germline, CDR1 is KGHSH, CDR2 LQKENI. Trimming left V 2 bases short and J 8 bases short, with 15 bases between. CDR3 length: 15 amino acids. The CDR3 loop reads CASSPNTGTKEKLFF. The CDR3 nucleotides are TGTGCCAGCTCACCAAACACGGGGACAAAAGAAAAACTGTTTTTT. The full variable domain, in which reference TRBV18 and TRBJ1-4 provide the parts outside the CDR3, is NAGVMQNPRHLVRRRGQEARLRCSPMKGHSHVYWYRQLPEEGLKFMVYLQKENIIDESGMPKERFSAEFPKEGPSILRIQQVVRGDSAAYFCASSPNTGTKEKLFFGSGTQLSVL.

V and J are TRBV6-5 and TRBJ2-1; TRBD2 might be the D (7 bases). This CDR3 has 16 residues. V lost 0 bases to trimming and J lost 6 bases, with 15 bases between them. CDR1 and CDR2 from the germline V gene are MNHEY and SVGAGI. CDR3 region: CASSYSGGGLFNEQFF. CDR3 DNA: TGTGCCAGCAGTTACTCGGGGGGGGGCCTATTCAATGAGCAGTTCTTC.

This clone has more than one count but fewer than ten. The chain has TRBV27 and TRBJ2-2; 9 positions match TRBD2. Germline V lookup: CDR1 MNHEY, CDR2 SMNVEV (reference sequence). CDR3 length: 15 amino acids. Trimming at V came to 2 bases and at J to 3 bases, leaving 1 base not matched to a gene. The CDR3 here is CASSLAGGYTGELFF. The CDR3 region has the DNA TGTGCCAGCAGTTTAGCGGGGGGGTACACCGGGGAGCTGTTTTTT.

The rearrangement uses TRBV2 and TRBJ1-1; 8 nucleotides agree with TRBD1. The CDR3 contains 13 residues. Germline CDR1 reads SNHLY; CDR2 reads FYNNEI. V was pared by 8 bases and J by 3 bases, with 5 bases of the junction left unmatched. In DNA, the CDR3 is TGTGCCAGCGGCGGACAGGGATACACTGAAGCTTTCTTT. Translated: CASGGQGYTEAFF. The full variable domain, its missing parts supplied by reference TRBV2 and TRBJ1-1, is EPEVTQTPSHQVTQMGQEVILRCVPISNHLYFYWYRQILGQKVEFLVSFYNNEISEKSEIFDDQFSVERPDGSNFTLKIRSTKLEDSAMYFCASGGQGYTEAFFGQGTRLTVV.

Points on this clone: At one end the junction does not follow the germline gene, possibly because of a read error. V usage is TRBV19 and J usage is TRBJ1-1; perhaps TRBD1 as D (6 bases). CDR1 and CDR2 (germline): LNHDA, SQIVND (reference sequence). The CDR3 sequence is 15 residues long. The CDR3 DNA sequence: TGTGCCAGTAGGCCTCGTGCGGGGGCGAACGCTGAAGCTTTCTTT. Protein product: CASRPRAGANAEAFF.

The CDR3 DNA reads as TGTGCCAGCAGCTCAGGGCCGGGACAGGGTCAAGAGACCCAGTACTTC. Translated, it gives CASSSGPGQGQETQYF. The genes are TRBV7-9 and TRBJ2-5; TRBD1 agrees at 9 bases. CDR3 length: 16 residues. The germline CDR1 and CDR2 sequences are SEHNR and FQNEAQ (reference sequence). The ends lost 4 bases at V and 2 bases at J; junction bases unmatched: 8.

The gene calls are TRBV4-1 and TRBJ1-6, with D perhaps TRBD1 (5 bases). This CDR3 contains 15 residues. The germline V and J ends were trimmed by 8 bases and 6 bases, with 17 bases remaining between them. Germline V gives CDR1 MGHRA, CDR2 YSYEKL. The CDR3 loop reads CASGAAGGINSPLHF. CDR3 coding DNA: TGCGCCAGCGGGGCGGCGGGAGGGATTAATTCACCCCTCCACTTT.

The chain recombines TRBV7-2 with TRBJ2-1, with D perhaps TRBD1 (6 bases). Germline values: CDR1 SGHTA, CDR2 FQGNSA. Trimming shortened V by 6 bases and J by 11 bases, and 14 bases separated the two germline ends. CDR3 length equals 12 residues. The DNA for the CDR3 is TGTGCCAGCAGAACCCGGGACACAAAGCAGTTCTTC. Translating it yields CASRTRDTKQFF. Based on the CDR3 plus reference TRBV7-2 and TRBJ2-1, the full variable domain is GAGVSQSPSNKVTEKGKDVELRCDPISGHTALYWYRQSLGQGLEFLIYFQGNSAPDKSGLPSDRFSAERTGGSVSTLTIQRTQQEDSAVYLCASRTRDTKQFFGPGTRLTVL.